The 13 T cell receptor beta chains below come from one sample, sequenced in a study of PD-1 blockade in classical Hodgkin lymphoma. As to time point: cycle 4 day 1 (C4D1), after less than seven weeks of nivolumab. Autologous stem cell transplantation was followed by relapse in every patient, and brentuximab vedotin exposure varied. Negative selection with magnets was how CD8+ T cells were isolated from the thawed PBMCs. Only in-frame clones appear in the TCRdb table, and some are missing; sequencing was by immunoSEQ multiplex PCR. Here the sample spans some 20,000 clones, 84% being singletons. This material consisted of CD8+ T cells from blood, taken before the fourth cycle of nivolumab. The receptors derive from a human donor with classical Hodgkin lymphoma.

The chain uses TRBV2 and TRBJ2-1, with D perhaps matching TRBD1 or TRBD2 (7 bases each). The V end lost 7 bases, the J end lost 5 bases, and 12 bases lay between the germline ends. The CDR3 is made up of 13 amino acids. From germline, CDR1 is SNHLY and CDR2 FYNNEI. CDR3 nucleotide sequence: TGTGCCAGCAAGGCAGGGGGGGACAATGAGCAGTTCTTC. Translation: CASKAGGDNEQFF. Looking up the rest from reference TRBV2 and TRBJ2-1 gives the full variable domain: EPEVTQTPSHQVTQMGQEVILRCVPISNHLYFYWYRQILGQKVEFLVSFYNNEISEKSEIFDDQFSVERPDGSNFTLKIRSTKLEDSAMYFCASKAGGDNEQFFGPGTRLTVL.

The table lists this clone with a few counts. This chain links TRBV12-5 with TRBJ1-2, with 7 bases that match TRBD1. Germline CDR1 and CDR2: LGHNT and FRNRAP. This CDR3 region has 16 residues. V shed 1 base and J 2 bases; nucleotides not matched to a gene: 7. This CDR3 is CASGLGLTGRNYGYTF. As DNA, the CDR3 is TGTGCTAGTGGTTTGGGCTTGACAGGGAGGAACTATGGCTACACCTTC.

With regard to this clone: Other DNA sequences in this sample translate to the same CDR3. The rearrangement uses TRBV7-9 and TRBJ1-1; TRBD1 might be the D (5 bases). The CDR3 spans 12 residues. The V gene's germline CDR1 is SEHNR and CDR2 FQNEAQ (reference sequence). Trimming shortened V by 5 bases and J by 4 bases, and 8 bases separated the two germline ends. In DNA, the CDR3 is TGTGCCAGCAGCCCTGGGGGCACTGAAGCTTTCTTT. This encodes CASSPGGTEAFF.

This clone was counted between two and nine times. The chain links TRBV27 to TRBJ2-1; 8 bases align to TRBD1. The V and J ends lost 7 bases and 6 bases, in that order; junction bases with no gene match: 5. The CDR3 runs to 13 residues. Germline values: CDR1 MNHEY, CDR2 SMNVEV (reference sequence). CDR3 amino acids: CASTLTGVNEQFF. The DNA for the CDR3 is TGTGCCAGCACCTTGACAGGGGTCAATGAGCAGTTCTTC.

The chain is built from TRBV6-5 and TRBJ2-1; D call uncertain. The length of the CDR3 is 13 residues. Germline assignment: CDR1 MNHEY and CDR2 SVGAGI. Trimming took off 5 bases at V and 5 bases at J, with 10 bases between the two ends. CDR3 region: CASSLLGHNEQFF. Here the CDR3 DNA reads TGTGCCAGCAGTCTTTTAGGGCACAATGAGCAGTTCTTC.

The CDR3 here is CASAERGSSYEQYF. CDR3 sequence (DNA): TGTGCCAGCGCGGAGCGGGGTAGCTCCTACGAGCAGTACTTC. J is TRBJ2-7 and V is TRBV9; 7 bases agree with TRBD2. Germline CDR1 reads SGDLS; CDR2 reads YYNGEE. There are 14 residues in the CDR3. The trim removed 7 bases at V and 0 bases at J, leaving 7 bases unmatched.

This clone appeared a single time. The V call is TRBV18, the J call TRBJ2-7; perhaps D is TRBD1 or TRBD2 (5 bases each). The CDR3 is 18 residues long. V was clipped by 3 bases and J by 3 bases, with 24 bases between them. CDR1 and CDR2 from the germline V gene are KGHSH and LQKENI. The CDR3 sequence: CASSPPRVGPMGFYEQYF. CDR3 nucleotide sequence: TGTGCCAGCTCACCCCCCCGGGTGGGACCGATGGGGTTCTACGAGCAGTACTTC.

The rearrangement uses TRBV10-3 and TRBJ1-3, with D tentatively TRBD1 (5 bases). V shed 7 bases and J shed 4 bases, with 17 bases lying between them. The length of the CDR3 is 15 residues. CDR1 and CDR2 (germline): ENHRY, SYGVKD. CDR3 protein: CAITAGGTMGNTIYF. CDR3 nucleotides: TGTGCCATCACGGCGGGGGGTACGATGGGAAACACCATATATTTT.

On this clone itself: Other DNA sequences from this sample encode an identical CDR3 as well. The chain combines TRBV27 with TRBJ2-7; 8 bases agree with TRBD2. The ends lost 3 bases at V and 6 bases at J; junction bases unmatched: 7. The CDR3 spans 14 residues. From germline, CDR1 is MNHEY and CDR2 SMNVEV (reference sequence). CDR3 bases: TGTGCCAGCAGTTTCGGGGGGGCCGTTAGCGAGCAGTACTTC. This sequence encodes CASSFGGAVSEQYF.

V is TRBV30 and J is TRBJ2-7; D could derive from TRBD1 or TRBD2 (5 bases each). The CDR3 extends over 15 amino acids. Trimming left V 0 bases short and J 0 bases short, with 12 bases between. Germline CDR1 reads GTSNPN; CDR2 reads SVGIG (reference sequence). The CDR3, as DNA: TGTGCCTGGAGTGTCGGGACCGGTAGCTCCTACGAGCAGTACTTC. It translates to CAWSVGTGSSYEQYF.

The V and J genes are TRBV27 and TRBJ2-3; D gene unclear. This CDR3 has 12 residues. Trimming removed 2 bases from V and 4 bases from J, with 4 bases in between. Germline V gene sequence: CDR1 MNHEY, CDR2 SMNVEV (reference sequence). The CDR3 spells CASSLRADTQYF. The DNA for the CDR3 is TGTGCCAGCAGTTTAAGGGCAGATACGCAGTATTTT.

The chain links TRBV14 to TRBJ1-2, with 8 bases identical to TRBD1. The J segment lost 5 bases and the V segment lost 2 bases, leaving 10 bases of the junction unmatched. The CDR3 is 16 residues long. CDR1 and CDR2 (germline): SGHDN, FVKESK. This CDR3 is CASSQFLAGGAYGYTF. In nucleotides, the CDR3 is TGTGCCAGCAGCCAATTCTTAGCAGGGGGCGCATATGGCTACACCTTC.

This clone was counted between two and nine times. The chain joins TRBV10-2 to TRBJ1-1, with D possibly being TRBD1 (5 bases). CDR1 and CDR2 (germline): WSHSY, SAAADI. V was clipped by 0 bases and J by 1 base, with 12 bases between them. The length of the CDR3 is 16 residues. For the CDR3, the DNA is TGCGCCAGCAGTGAGTCCCTTGAGGGGCGGAACACTGAAGCTTTCTTT. It specifies CASSESLEGRNTEAFF.